A selection of T cell receptor beta chains follows, all from one sample in a study of a mutant IDH1 vaccine in newly diagnosed glioma. These receptors' targets are unknown. Data came from immunoSEQ multiplex PCR; TCRdb stores just in-frame clones and leaves some out. The sample lists approximately 26,000 clones, approximately 80% seen once, with about 7.2% in the top ten. The material sequenced was PBMCs, taken from a glioma patient whose treatment included an IDH1 peptide vaccine. The receptor source for this set is a man aged 40-49 years with glioma. Some clones in this sample may be carry-over from other donors' samples. The CDR3 runs from the conserved cysteine through the conserved F or W. D genes are given only for firm matches. The size entry is marked missing in some rows and otherwise reads once, few, many or a size class.

d_call	j_call	v_call	clone_size	cdr3_aa	cdr3_nt
NA	TRBJ2-7	TRBV4-1	NA	CASSPDAETTLYEQYF	TGCGCCAGCAGCCCCGATGCCGAGACAACCCTCTACGAGCAGTACTTC
NA	TRBJ1-4	TRBV4-1	NA	CASSQEDQEGEKLFF	TGCGCCAGCAGCCAAGAGGACCAAGAAGGTGAAAAACTGTTTTTT
TRBD1	TRBJ1-6	TRBV19	few	CASSTDRNSPLHF	TGTGCCAGTAGTACGGACAGGAATTCACCCCTCCACTTT
NA	TRBJ1-4	TRBV6-1	NA	CASRTETTEKLFF	TGTGCCAGCAGGACAGAAACGACTGAAAAACTGTTTTTT
NA	TRBJ2-1	TRBV7-9	NA	CASSRPNRDEQFF	TGTGCCAGCAGCCGACCGAACAGGGATGAGCAGTTCTTC
NA	TRBJ2-3	TRBV7-7	NA	CASSQSDTDTQYF	TGTGCCAGCAGCCAGTCCGATACAGATACGCAGTATTTT
NA	TRBJ2-3	TRBV4-1	NA	CASSQDRNTDTQYF	TGCGCCAGCAGCCAAGATCGGAACACAGATACGCAGTATTTT
NA	TRBJ1-2	TRBV18	NA	CASSPGQGLGGYGYTF	TGTGCCAGCTCACCGGGCCAGGGATTGGGGGGCTATGGCTACACCTTC
NA	TRBJ1-1	TRBV19	NA	CASSPSGAVLNTEAFF	TGTGCCAGTAGTCCCAGCGGGGCAGTATTGAACACTGAAGCTTTCTTT
NA	TRBJ1-1	TRBV6-5	NA	CASSYSRQNTEAFF	TGTGCCAGCAGTTACTCCCGACAGAACACTGAAGCTTTCTTT
TRBD1	TRBJ1-4	TRBV7-6	NA	CASSLAVGTGYIATNEKLFF	TGTGCCAGCAGCTTAGCCGTAGGGACAGGGTATATAGCAACTAATGAAAAACTGTTTTTT
TRBD2	TRBJ2-5	TRBV29-1	NA	CSLYRGGWETQYF	TGCAGCCTTTATCGCGGGGGGTGGGAGACCCAGTACTTC
NA	TRBJ1-4	TRBV30	NA	CAWRGLLSNEKLFF	TGTGCCTGGAGAGGACTTCTTTCTAATGAAAAACTGTTTTTT
NA	TRBJ2-7	TRBV11-3	NA	CASSLEKGGGNYEQYF	TGTGCCAGCAGCTTAGAGAAGGGAGGAGGAAACTACGAGCAGTACTTC
NA	TRBJ1-1	TRBV5-4	NA	CASSLAQGSGVNTEAFF	TGTGCCAGCAGCTTGGCGCAGGGAAGCGGGGTGAACACTGAAGCTTTCTTT
TRBD2	TRBJ2-1	TRBV14	NA	CASSQDNGGVTEQFF	TGTGCCAGCAGCCAAGACAATGGGGGGGTTACTGAGCAGTTCTTC
NA	TRBJ1-4	TRBV28	once	CASSSLSGGREKLFF	TGTGCCAGCAGTTCATTGTCCGGGGGACGAGAAAAACTGTTTTTT
TRBD1	TRBJ1-3	TRBV7-6	NA	CASSSDRGPGNTIYF	TGTGCCAGCAGCTCGGACAGGGGGCCAGGAAACACCATATATTTT
NA	TRBJ2-2	TRBV5-5	NA	CATSKSNSLNTGELFF	TGTGCCACCTCGAAGTCGAACAGCTTAAACACCGGGGAGCTGTTTTTT
NA	TRBJ1-1	TRBV6-6	few	CASSYDRQNTEAFF	TGTGCCAGCAGTTACGACAGGCAGAACACTGAAGCTTTCTTT
NA	TRBJ1-5	TRBV19	NA	CASSIAAGNQPQHF	TGTGCCAGTAGTATAGCAGCAGGCAATCAGCCCCAGCATTTT
TRBD1	TRBJ2-7	TRBV15	NA	CATSLGTGFSYEQYF	TGTGCCACCAGCCTCGGGACAGGGTTTTCCTACGAGCAGTACTTC
TRBD1	TRBJ2-2	TRBV5-4	NA	CASSKQGGNTGELFF	TGTGCCAGCAGTAAACAGGGGGGGAACACCGGGGAGCTGTTTTTT
NA	TRBJ1-3	TRBV19	NA	CASSIWRGTGNTIYF	TGTGCCAGTAGTATCTGGAGAGGGACTGGAAACACCATATATTTT
NA	TRBJ2-5	TRBV6-5	NA	CASSYTQYQETQYF	TGTGCCAGCAGTTACACACAGTACCAAGAGACCCAGTACTTC
NA	TRBJ2-2	TRBV7-2	NA	CASSVRDGELFF	TGTGCCAGCAGCGTTAGGGACGGGGAGCTGTTTTTT
NA	TRBJ2-1	TRBV10-1	NA	CASSELSGTRNEQFF	TGCGCCAGCAGTGAATTATCGGGAACTCGGAATGAGCAGTTCTTC
TRBD2	TRBJ2-3	TRBV5-1	NA	CASSPGGISTDTQYF	TGCGCCAGCAGCCCGGGGGGGATATCCACAGATACGCAGTATTTT
NA	TRBJ1-2	TRBV10-3	few	CAISESREATGYTF	TGTGCCATCAGTGAGTCGAGGGAAGCCACTGGCTACACCTTC
NA	TRBJ2-6	TRBV15	NA	CATAKQGVGSGANVLTF	TGTGCCACCGCGAAACAGGGCGTAGGCAGTGGGGCCAACGTCCTGACTTTC
TRBD1	TRBJ1-4	TRBV7-9	NA	CASIGRDRVNEKLFF	TGTGCCAGCATCGGAAGGGACAGGGTTAATGAAAAACTGTTTTTT
TRBD1	TRBJ1-5	TRBV19	NA	CASSTTGGQRPQHF	TGTGCCAGTAGTACGACAGGGGGACAACGGCCCCAGCATTTT
TRBD1	TRBJ2-3	TRBV5-1	NA	CASSITGDQSTDTQYF	TGCGCCAGCAGCATAACAGGGGACCAGAGCACAGATACGCAGTATTTT
NA	TRBJ2-5	TRBV18	few	CASSTRPYQETQYF	TGTGCCAGCTCAACCCGACCGTACCAAGAGACCCAGTACTTC
NA	TRBJ2-7	TRBV2	NA	CASSVAPPYEQYF	TGTGCCAGCAGTGTGGCCCCCCCCTACGAGCAGTACTTC
NA	TRBJ1-1	TRBV5-1	NA	CASSLATGSTEAFF	TGCGCCAGCAGCTTGGCCACAGGGAGCACTGAAGCTTTCTTT
TRBD1	TRBJ2-7	TRBV6-6	NA	CASSRQGSYEQYF	TGTGCCAGCAGTAGACAGGGTTCCTACGAGCAGTACTTC
NA	TRBJ2-3	TRBV4-1	NA	CASSQVTSRPDTQYF	TGCGCCAGCAGCCAAGTTACCAGCCGCCCAGATACGCAGTATTTT
NA	TRBJ1-1	TRBV10-1	NA	CATAPRSDTEAFF	TGCGCCACTGCCCCCCGGAGCGACACTGAAGCTTTCTTT
NA	TRBJ2-1	TRBV29-1	NA	CSVGELSSYNEQFF	TGCAGCGTTGGGGAACTTAGCTCCTACAATGAGCAGTTCTTC
NA	TRBJ1-6	TRBV19	NA	CASSIFGGQPLHF	TGTGCCAGTAGTATATTCGGGGGGCAACCCCTCCACTTT
TRBD2	TRBJ2-5	TRBV5-4	NA	CASSLRVAGLLETQYF	TGTGCCAGCAGCTTGCGGGTAGCGGGGTTGTTAGAGACCCAGTACTTC
NA	TRBJ1-5	TRBV7-6	NA	CASSLAQNQPQHF	TGTGCCAGCAGCTTAGCACAGAATCAGCCCCAGCATTTT
TRBD2	TRBJ2-7	TRBV6-1	NA	CASTRDYYEQYF	TGTGCCAGCACACGGGACTACTACGAGCAGTACTTC
NA	TRBJ2-5	TRBV4-2	NA	CASSQVGAYQETQYF	TGTGCCAGCAGCCAAGTCGGGGCGTACCAAGAGACCCAGTACTTC
NA	TRBJ1-4	TRBV5-1	once	CASSLTPRGEPNEKLFF	TGCGCCAGCAGCTTGACACCGCGCGGGGAGCCTAATGAAAAACTGTTTTTT
NA	TRBJ1-1	TRBV19	NA	CASSTFPPTEAFF	TGTGCCAGTAGTACATTCCCTCCCACTGAAGCTTTCTTT
TRBD2	TRBJ2-3	TRBV2	once	CAEAGGAGDTQYF	TGTGCCGAGGCGGGGGGGGCAGGAGATACGCAGTATTTT
NA	TRBJ1-6	TRBV6-1	NA	CASYEGREYNSPLHF	TGTGCCAGCTATGAGGGGCGCGAATATAATTCACCCCTCCACTTT
NA	TRBJ1-1	TRBV5-6	few	CASSLLTRRNTEAFF	TGTGCCAGCAGCTTATTAACACGGAGAAACACTGAAGCTTTCTTT
NA	TRBJ2-7	TRBV9	NA	CASSPRRNSYEQYF	TGTGCCAGCAGCCCTAGACGGAACTCCTACGAGCAGTACTTC
NA	TRBJ2-6	TRBV5-1	NA	CASSRTGVGSGANVLTF	TGCGCCAGCAGTCGAACAGGTGTGGGTTCCGGGGCCAACGTCCTGACTTTC
NA	TRBJ2-1	TRBV9	NA	CASSPGGRYNEQFF	TGTGCCAGCAGCCCCGGCGGACGGTACAATGAGCAGTTCTTC
NA	TRBJ2-2	TRBV5-1	NA	CASSPRDNWTGELFF	TGCGCCAGCAGCCCCCGGGACAATTGGACCGGGGAGCTGTTTTTT
TRBD2	TRBJ2-5	TRBV9	NA	CASSVSGGPWETQYF	TGTGCCAGCAGCGTCTCGGGGGGGCCTTGGGAGACCCAGTACTTC